This T cell receptor beta chain was retrieved from a study of OX40 agonist ivuxolimab in advanced cancers. Study summary: Participants averaged around 60 years of age (range about 23 to 90) and were roughly 83% male.

Study-level results: Expanded clones tended on average to be more numerous among CD8+ T cells than CD4+.

Repertoires were generated with immunoSEQ multiplex PCR, while TCRdb's copy carries only in-frame clones and drops some. The sample contains about 89,000 clones, approximately 91% of which appear only once. Concerning this clone itself: What it recognizes is unknown.

The sample in question was CD4+ or CD8+ T cells sorted from blood, obtained in a trial of the OX40 agonist ivuxolimab. The TCR sequence derives from an adult with an advanced solid tumor such as melanoma, head and neck, liver or kidney cancer.

CDR3 in amino acids: CASSQTPGAETQYF. CDR3 DNA sequence: TGTGCCAGCAGCCAGACCCCCGGAGCAGAGACCCAGTACTTC. The gene calls are TRBV7-9 and TRBJ2-5; no reliable D call. The CDR3 sequence is 14 residues long. Trimming left V 5 bases short and J 4 bases short, with 14 bases between. The germline V gene has CDR1 SEHNR and CDR2 FQNEAQ (reference sequence).